A single T cell receptor (beta chain) is shown here with its context. What it recognizes is unknown. CDR3 size: 17 residues. CDR1 and CDR2 (germline): PRHDT, FYEKMQ (reference sequence). Trimming took off 0 bases at V and 1 base at J, with 15 bases between the two ends. The data originate from a study of graft-versus-host responses after intestinal transplantation. Looking at the study overall: The whole recipient group had anti-thymocyte globulin induction followed by tacrolimus and steroids for roughly three years. Study conclusions and caveats: Declines in HvG clones occurring early post-transplant were associated with peak circulating GvH clone levels.

Repertoires were generated with immunoSEQ multiplex PCR, while TCRdb's copy carries only in-frame clones and drops some. Here the sample spans under 45,000 clones, 93% being singletons. Sequences were derived from PBMCs, sampled approximately 740 days after intestinal transplantation. This chain links TRBV13 with TRBJ2-5; the D is unclear. The TCR originated in a human patient who received an intestinal transplant, so some T cells may come from the graft donor. CDR3 sequence reads: CASSLGLSGSGQETQYF. In DNA, the CDR3 is TGTGCCAGCAGCTTAGGCCTTTCTGGGTCCGGCCAAGAGACCCAGTACTTC. Looking up the rest from reference TRBV13 and TRBJ2-5 gives the full variable domain: AAGVIQSPRHLIKEKRETATLKCYPIPRHDTVYWYQQGPGQDPQFLISFYEKMQSDKGSIPDRFSAQQFSDYHSELNMSSLELGDSALYFCASSLGLSGSGQETQYFGPGTRLLVL.